This TCR beta chain derives from a study of OX40 agonist ivuxolimab in advanced cancers. This clone has more than one count but fewer than ten. Profiled with immunoSEQ multiplex PCR; TCRdb holds only in-frame clones, not every one. The sample includes roughly 61,000 clones, 65% to 90% seen only once; the top ten take roughly 0.6%. The CDR3 length is 14 residues. Germline CDR1 SGHKS, CDR2 YYEKEE (reference sequence). After removal of 1 base from V and 2 bases from J, the junction contained 2 bases not matched to a gene. This TCR came from an adult with an advanced solid tumor such as melanoma, head and neck, liver or kidney cancer. This chain connects TRBV5-5 to TRBJ1-1, with 7 bases lining up with TRBD1. Sample: CD4+ or CD8+ T cells sorted from blood, taken in a trial of the OX40 agonist ivuxolimab. CDR3 in amino acids: CASSLRDSNTEAFF. CDR3 in DNA: TGTGCCAGCAGCTTGAGGGACAGCAACACTGAAGCTTTCTTT.